This T cell receptor beta chain was observed in a study of blood T cells in healthy people across ages. This clonotype was seen a few times. Alongside a J-beta primer mix, a sample-barcoded 5' primer served in a second PCR lasting about 7 to 12 cycles. Every cDNA molecule bore a tag from a template-switch adaptor containing 12 random nucleotides. TCRdb re-derived calls from the 5' RACE reads in MiXCR, one entry per CDR3 protein. The sample carries around 1.5 million distinct CDR3 sequences, roughly a third recorded once. The specimen was blood. The receptor was derived from a woman younger than 45 in good health.

CDR3 nucleotide sequence: TGTGCCAGCAGTTCGCTATCCTACAATGAGCAGTTCTTC. This sequence encodes CASSSLSYNEQFF. The chain joins TRBV6-5 to TRBJ2-1; D gene unclear. Trimming took 4 bases from V and 1 from J, leaving 5 bases between them. Germline V lookup: CDR1 MNHEY, CDR2 SVGAGI. CDR3 size: 13 residues.